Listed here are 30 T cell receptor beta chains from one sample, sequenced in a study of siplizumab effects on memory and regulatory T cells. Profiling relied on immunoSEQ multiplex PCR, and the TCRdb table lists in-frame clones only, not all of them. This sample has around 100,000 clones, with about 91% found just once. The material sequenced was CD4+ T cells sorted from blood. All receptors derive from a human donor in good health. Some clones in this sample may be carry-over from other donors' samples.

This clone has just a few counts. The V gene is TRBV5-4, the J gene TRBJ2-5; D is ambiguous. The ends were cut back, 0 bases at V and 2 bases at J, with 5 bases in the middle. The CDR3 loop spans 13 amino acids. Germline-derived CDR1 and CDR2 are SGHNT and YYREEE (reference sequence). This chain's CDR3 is CASSLVSQETQYF. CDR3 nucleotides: TGTGCCAGCAGCTTGGTATCGCAAGAGACCCAGTACTTC.

The CDR3 protein is CASRVEGHQTGELFF. The CDR3 coding sequence is TGTGCCAGCAGGGTTGAGGGACATCAGACCGGGGAGCTGTTTTTT. The rearrangement links TRBV6-1 to TRBJ2-2; D might be TRBD1 (6 bases). The V and J ends lost 6 bases and 5 bases respectively, with 16 bases between them. Germline loops: CDR1 MNHNS, CDR2 SASEGT. The CDR3 covers 15 residues.

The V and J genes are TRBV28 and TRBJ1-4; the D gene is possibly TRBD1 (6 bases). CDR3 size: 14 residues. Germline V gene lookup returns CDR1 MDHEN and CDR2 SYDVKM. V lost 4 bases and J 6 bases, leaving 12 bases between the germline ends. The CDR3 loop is CASSSQGPDEKLFF. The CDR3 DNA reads TGTGCCAGCAGTTCACAGGGACCAGATGAAAAACTGTTTTTT.

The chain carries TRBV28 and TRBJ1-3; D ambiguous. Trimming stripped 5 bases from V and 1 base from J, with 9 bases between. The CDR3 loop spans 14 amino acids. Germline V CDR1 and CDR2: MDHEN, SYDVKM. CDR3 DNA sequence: TGTGCCAGCAGTCGGGATCAGTCTGGAAACACCATATATTTT. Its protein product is CASSRDQSGNTIYF.

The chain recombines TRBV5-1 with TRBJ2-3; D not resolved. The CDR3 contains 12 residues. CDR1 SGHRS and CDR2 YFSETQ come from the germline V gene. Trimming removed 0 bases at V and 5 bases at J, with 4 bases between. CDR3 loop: CASSLEGDTQYF. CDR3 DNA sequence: TGCGCCAGCAGCTTGGAGGGAGATACGCAGTATTTT.

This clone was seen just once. CDR3 in amino acids: CASSQVDRNTGELFF. As DNA, the CDR3 is TGCGCCAGCAGCCAAGTGGACAGGAACACCGGGGAGCTGTTTTTT. This chain uses TRBV4-1 with TRBJ2-2; maybe TRBD1 (6 bases). CDR3 length: 15 residues. Germline CDR1 is MGHRA and CDR2 is YSYEKL. The V and J ends lost 1 base and 1 base respectively, with 7 bases between them.

The CDR3 bases are TGTGCCTGGAGTACGGGACTAGCGGGAGGGGTAGCGCAGTATTTT. It yields the protein CAWSTGLAGGVAQYF. The chain recombines TRBV30 with TRBJ2-3; 16 nucleotides agree with TRBD2. V trimming: 2 bases; J trimming: 10 bases; junction bases outside the gene matches: 6. This CDR3 has 15 amino acids. The germline V gene encodes CDR1 GTSNPN and CDR2 SVGIG (reference sequence).

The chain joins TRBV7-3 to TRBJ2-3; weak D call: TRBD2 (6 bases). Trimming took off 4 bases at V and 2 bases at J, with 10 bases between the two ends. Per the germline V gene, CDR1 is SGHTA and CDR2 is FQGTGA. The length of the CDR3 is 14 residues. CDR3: CASSSGLVTDTQYF. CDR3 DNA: TGTGCCAGCAGCTCGGGACTCGTCACAGATACGCAGTATTTT.

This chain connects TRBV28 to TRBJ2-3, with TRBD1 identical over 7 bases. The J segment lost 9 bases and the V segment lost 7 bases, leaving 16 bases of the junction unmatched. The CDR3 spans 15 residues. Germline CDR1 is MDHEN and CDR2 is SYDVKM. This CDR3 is CASTPPRGGIGTQYF. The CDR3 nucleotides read TGTGCCAGCACCCCCCCGCGAGGGGGCATAGGCACGCAGTATTTT.

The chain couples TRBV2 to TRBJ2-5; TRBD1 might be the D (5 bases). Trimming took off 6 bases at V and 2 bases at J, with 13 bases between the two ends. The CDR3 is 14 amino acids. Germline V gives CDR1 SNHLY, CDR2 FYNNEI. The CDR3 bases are TGTGCCAGCAGGAAGAGCAGGGATCAAGAGACCCAGTACTTC. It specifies CASRKSRDQETQYF.

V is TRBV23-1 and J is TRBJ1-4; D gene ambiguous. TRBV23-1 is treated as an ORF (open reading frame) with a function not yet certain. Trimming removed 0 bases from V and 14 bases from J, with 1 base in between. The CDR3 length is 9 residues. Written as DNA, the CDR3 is TGCGCCAGCAGTCAATCGCTGTTTTTT. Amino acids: CASSQSLFF.

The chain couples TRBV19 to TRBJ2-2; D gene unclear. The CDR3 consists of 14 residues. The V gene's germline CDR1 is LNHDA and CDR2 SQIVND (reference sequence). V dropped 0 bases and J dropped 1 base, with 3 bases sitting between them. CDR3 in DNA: TGTGCCAGTAGTATAGACATGAACACCGGGGAGCTGTTTTTT. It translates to CASSIDMNTGELFF. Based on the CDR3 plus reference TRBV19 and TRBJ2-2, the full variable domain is DGGITQSPKYLFRKEGQNVTLSCEQNLNHDAMYWYRQDPGQGLRLIYYSQIVNDFQKGDIAEGYSVSREKKESFPLTVTSAQKNPTAFYLCASSIDMNTGELFFGEGSRLTVL.

The CDR3 DNA reads as TGTGCCAGCAGCCCTGGTGCGGGAGGGCCCAGGGAGCAGTTCTTC. Protein sequence: CASSPGAGGPREQFF. This chain links TRBV5-6 with TRBJ2-1; 9 positions agree with TRBD2. After removal of 4 bases from V and 10 bases from J, the junction contained 12 bases not matched to a gene. In germline, CDR1 is SGHDT, CDR2 YYEEEE. The CDR3 has 15 residues.

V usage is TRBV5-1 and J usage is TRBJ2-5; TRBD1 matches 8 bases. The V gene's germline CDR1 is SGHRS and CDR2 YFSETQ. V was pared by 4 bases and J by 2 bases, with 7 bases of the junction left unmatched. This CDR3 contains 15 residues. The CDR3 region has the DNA TGCGCCAGCAGCCGCGGGACAGGAAGACAAGAGACCCAGTACTTC. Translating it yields CASSRGTGRQETQYF.

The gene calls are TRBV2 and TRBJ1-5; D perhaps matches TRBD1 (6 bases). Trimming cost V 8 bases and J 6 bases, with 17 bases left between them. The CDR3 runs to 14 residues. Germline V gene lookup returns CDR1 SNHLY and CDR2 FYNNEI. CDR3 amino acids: CASGGNPVGQPQHF. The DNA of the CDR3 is TGTGCCAGCGGGGGCAATCCTGTTGGTCAGCCCCAGCATTTT.

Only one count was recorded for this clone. The CDR3 DNA follows: TGCAGCGTGGCCCTGACAGGGGGCATCAATCAGCCCCAGCATTTT. Amino acid sequence: CSVALTGGINQPQHF. V and J are TRBV29-1 and TRBJ1-5; 10 nucleotides align to TRBD1. CDR1 is SQVTM and CDR2 is ANQGSEA in the germline V gene. This CDR3 is 15 amino acids long. Losses at the gene ends were 6 bases for V and 3 bases for J; bases not matched to a gene: 8. Full variable domain (outside the CDR3, taken from reference TRBV29-1 and TRBJ1-5): SAVISQKPSRDICQRGTSLTIQCQVDSQVTMMFWYRQQPGQSLTLIATANQGSEATYESGFVIDKFPISRPNLTFSTLTVSNMSPEDSSIYLCSVALTGGINQPQHFGDGTRLSIL.

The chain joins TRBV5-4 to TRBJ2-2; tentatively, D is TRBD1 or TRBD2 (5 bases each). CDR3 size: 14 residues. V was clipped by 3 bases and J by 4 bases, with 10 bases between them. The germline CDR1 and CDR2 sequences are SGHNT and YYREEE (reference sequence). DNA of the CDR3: TGTGCCAGCAGCTCTCAGGGAGTCACCGGGGAGCTGTTTTTT. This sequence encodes CASSSQGVTGELFF. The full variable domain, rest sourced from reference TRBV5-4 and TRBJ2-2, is ETGVTQSPTHLIKTRGQQVTLRCSSQSGHNTVSWYQQALGQGPQFIFQYYREEENGRGNFPPRFSGLQFPNYSSELNVNALELDDSALYLCASSSQGVTGELFFGEGSRLTVL.

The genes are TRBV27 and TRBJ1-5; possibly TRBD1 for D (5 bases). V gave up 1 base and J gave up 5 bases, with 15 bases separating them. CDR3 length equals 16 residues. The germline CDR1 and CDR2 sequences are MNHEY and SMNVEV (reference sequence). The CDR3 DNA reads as TGTGCCAGCAGTTTATACCTAGGTCGAGGGGATCAGCCCCAGCATTTT. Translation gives CASSLYLGRGDQPQHF.

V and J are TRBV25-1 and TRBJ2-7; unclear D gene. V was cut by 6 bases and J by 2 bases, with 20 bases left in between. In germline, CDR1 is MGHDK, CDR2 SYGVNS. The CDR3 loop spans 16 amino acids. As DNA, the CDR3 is TGTGCCAGCAGCGCAAACCTCCCCCCGTCCACCTACGAGCAGTACTTC. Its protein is CASSANLPPSTYEQYF.

This chain's CDR3 is CASSLEGSNYGYTF. The CDR3 DNA is TGCGCCAGCAGCTTGGAGGGAAGTAACTATGGCTACACCTTC. The chain combines TRBV5-1 with TRBJ1-2; D gene uncertain. Germline V gives CDR1 SGHRS, CDR2 YFSETQ. Deletions cut 0 bases from V and 1 base from J, with 7 bases between. The length of the CDR3 is 14 residues.

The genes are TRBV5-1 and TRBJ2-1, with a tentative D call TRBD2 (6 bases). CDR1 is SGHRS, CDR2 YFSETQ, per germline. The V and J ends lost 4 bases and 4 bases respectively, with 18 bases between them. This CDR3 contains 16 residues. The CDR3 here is CASSPGSGTAYNEQFF. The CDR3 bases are TGCGCCAGCAGCCCCGGTTCCGGGACTGCATACAATGAGCAGTTCTTC.

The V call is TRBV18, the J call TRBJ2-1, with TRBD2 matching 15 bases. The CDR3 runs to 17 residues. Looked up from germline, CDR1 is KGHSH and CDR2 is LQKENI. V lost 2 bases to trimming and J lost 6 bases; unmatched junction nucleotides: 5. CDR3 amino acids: CASSPRTSGGGRNEQFF. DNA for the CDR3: TGTGCCAGCTCACCAAGGACTAGCGGGGGGGGTCGCAATGAGCAGTTCTTC.

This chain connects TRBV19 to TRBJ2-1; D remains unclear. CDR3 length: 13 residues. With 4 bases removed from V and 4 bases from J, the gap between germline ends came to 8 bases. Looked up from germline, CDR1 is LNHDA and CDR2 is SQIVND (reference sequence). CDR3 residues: CASSTSQYNEQFF. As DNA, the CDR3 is TGTGCCAGTAGTACGAGTCAGTACAATGAGCAGTTCTTC.

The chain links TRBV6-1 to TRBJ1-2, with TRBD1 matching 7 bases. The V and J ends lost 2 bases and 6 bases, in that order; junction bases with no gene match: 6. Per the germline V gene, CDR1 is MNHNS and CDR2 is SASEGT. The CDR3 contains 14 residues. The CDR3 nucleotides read TGTGCCAGCAGTGAAAGAGGGGGCCGGGATGGCTACACCTTC. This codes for CASSERGGRDGYTF.

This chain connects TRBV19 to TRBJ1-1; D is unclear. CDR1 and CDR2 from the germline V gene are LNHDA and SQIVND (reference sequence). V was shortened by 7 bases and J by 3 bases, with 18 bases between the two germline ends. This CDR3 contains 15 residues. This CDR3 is CASNPLDKDHTEAFF. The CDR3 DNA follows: TGTGCCAGTAACCCACTAGACAAGGACCACACTGAAGCTTTCTTT.

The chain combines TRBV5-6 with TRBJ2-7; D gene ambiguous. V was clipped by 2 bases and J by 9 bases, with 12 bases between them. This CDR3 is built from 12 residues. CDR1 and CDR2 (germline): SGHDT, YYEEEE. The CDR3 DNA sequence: TGTGCCAGCAGCTTTTCTAGTAGAGGGCAGTACTTC. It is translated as CASSFSSRGQYF.

This CDR3 reads CASSLGGEFAGELFF. For the CDR3, the DNA is TGTGCCAGCAGCTTGGGAGGGGAATTCGCCGGGGAGCTGTTTTTT. The genes are TRBV5-4 and TRBJ2-2, with D perhaps given as TRBD1 or TRBD2 (5 bases each). Germline CDR1 is SGHNT and CDR2 is YYREEE (reference sequence). Trimming removed 0 bases at V and 6 bases at J, with 12 bases between. The CDR3 consists of 15 residues. Drawing the rest from reference TRBV5-4 and TRBJ2-2, the complete variable domain is ETGVTQSPTHLIKTRGQQVTLRCSSQSGHNTVSWYQQALGQGPQFIFQYYREEENGRGNFPPRFSGLQFPNYSSELNVNALELDDSALYLCASSLGGEFAGELFFGEGSRLTVL.

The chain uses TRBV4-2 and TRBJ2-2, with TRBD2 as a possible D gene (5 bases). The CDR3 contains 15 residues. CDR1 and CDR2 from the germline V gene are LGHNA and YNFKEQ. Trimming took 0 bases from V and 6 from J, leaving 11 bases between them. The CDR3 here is CASSQDFGVSGELFF. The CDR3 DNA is TGTGCCAGCAGCCAAGATTTCGGGGTGTCCGGGGAGCTGTTTTTT.

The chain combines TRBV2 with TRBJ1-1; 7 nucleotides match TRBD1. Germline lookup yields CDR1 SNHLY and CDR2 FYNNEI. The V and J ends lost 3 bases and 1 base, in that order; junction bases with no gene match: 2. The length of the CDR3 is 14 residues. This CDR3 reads CASSDRTGNTEAFF. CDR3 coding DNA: TGTGCCAGCAGTGACCGGACAGGGAACACTGAAGCTTTCTTT.

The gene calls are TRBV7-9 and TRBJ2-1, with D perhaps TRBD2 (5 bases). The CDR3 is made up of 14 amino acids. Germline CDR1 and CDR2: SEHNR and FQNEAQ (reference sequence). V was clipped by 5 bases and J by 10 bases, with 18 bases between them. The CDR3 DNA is TGTGCCAGCAGCCCGTCGAGCGGCCCCAGGGAGCAGTTCTTC. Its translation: CASSPSSGPREQFF.